The rows below give T cell receptor beta chains drawn from one sample of a study of cytomegalovirus exposure and HLA in healthy donors. Sequencing used immunoSEQ multiplex PCR; TCRdb keeps in-frame clones, though not all of them. Among some 180,000 clones, around 83% were seen once, and the ten largest hold around 1.2%. The specimen sequenced was PBMCs. All receptors derive from a girl aged 2 to 10 in good health and CMV-seropositive. Each CDR3 is given with its conserved first and last residue. A D gene is named only where the DNA matches it firmly. Clone size, where shown, is once, few, many, or a class for clones that have expanded.

-	TRBV19	TRBJ2-7	-	TGTGCCAGTAGTATACCTGGGACTTTTAGCTCCTACGAGCAGTACTTC	CASSIPGTFSSYEQYF
-	TRBV6-5	TRBJ1-2	few	TGTGCCAGCAGAGGCGGGGTATATGGCTACACCTTC	CASRGGVYGYTF
TRBD1	TRBV29-1	TRBJ1-2	-	TGCAGCGCGAAAGGGACAGGGGCCACCGATTATGGCTACACCTTC	CSAKGTGATDYGYTF
TRBD2	TRBV28	TRBJ2-7	-	TGTGCCAGCACTGATCCCAGCGGGAGTCTCCTCAGCTCCTACGAGCAGTACTTC	CASTDPSGSLLSSYEQYF
TRBD2	TRBV9	TRBJ2-1	-	TGTGCCAGCAGCGTAGGAGCGGGATCGCACAATGAGCAGTTCTTC	CASSVGAGSHNEQFF
-	TRBV5-5	TRBJ1-1	few	TGTGCCAGCAGCCGGGACAATCAGAACACTGAAGCTTTCTTT	CASSRDNQNTEAFF
-	TRBV7-8	TRBJ2-1	once	TGTGCCAGCAGCTTAGTCACGCTCAGCGGCGATGAGCAGTTCTTC	CASSLVTLSGDEQFF
TRBD1	TRBV11-2	TRBJ1-6	-	TGTGCCAGCAGCCGGGACAGGGAAAATTCACCCCTCCACTTT	CASSRDRENSPLHF
TRBD2	TRBV2	TRBJ2-3	-	TGTGCCAGCTTAAGGACTAGCGGGGGGAGAGATACGCAGTATTTT	CASLRTSGGRDTQYF
TRBD1	TRBV9	TRBJ1-3	-	TGTGCCAGCAGCGTAGAACAGGGGGCGCCTGGAAACACCATATATTTT	CASSVEQGAPGNTIYF
-	TRBV18	TRBJ1-2	once	TGTGCCAGCTCAAAGCCTCAGGGTCGTGGCTACACCTTC	CASSKPQGRGYTF
TRBD2	TRBV10-3	TRBJ2-3	-	TGTGCCATCTCTAGCGGGTATCGCACAGATACGCAGTATTTT	CAISSGYRTDTQYF
-	TRBV19	TRBJ2-7	-	TGTGCCAGTAGGGCACGGGCGGGGTACGAGCAGTACTTC	CASRARAGYEQYF
TRBD2	TRBV27	TRBJ2-7	-	TGTGCCGGCAAACTAAGACTAGCAGGCTACGAGCAGTACTTC	CAGKLRLAGYEQYF
TRBD1	TRBV18	TRBJ1-5	-	TGTGCCAGCTCACGGGGACAGCTCAATCAGCCCCAGCATTTT	CASSRGQLNQPQHF
TRBD1	TRBV11-3	TRBJ2-2	-	TGTGCCAGCAGCTTGGACAGGGGCACCGGGGAGCTGTTTTTT	CASSLDRGTGELFF
-	TRBV6-5	TRBJ1-3	-	TGTGCCAGCAGCTCCCAGGGTCGGAGAAACACCATATATTTT	CASSSQGRRNTIYF
TRBD2	TRBV7-9	TRBJ2-5	-	TGTGCCAGCAGCACCAGCGGGAGCGAAGAGACCCAGTACTTC	CASSTSGSEETQYF
TRBD1	TRBV5-1	TRBJ2-2	once	TGCGCCAGCAGCTTTGGGACAGAGAGAAGGGAGCTGTTTTTT	CASSFGTERRELFF
-	TRBV2	TRBJ2-5	-	TGTGCCAGCAGTGACACTAGGGCCCCACAAGAGACCCAGTACTTC	CASSDTRAPQETQYF
-	TRBV4-1	TRBJ2-7	few	TGCGCCAGCAGCCACCCCCCAGGCGAGCAGTACTTC	CASSHPPGEQYF
TRBD2	TRBV4-1	TRBJ2-1	-	TGCGCCAGCGGTCACCTTAGCGGGGGGGCCGCCTACAATGAGCAGTTCTTC	CASGHLSGGAAYNEQFF
-	TRBV12-1	TRBJ2-7	-	TGTGCCAGCAGCTGGGGGGCGGGACTAGCGTACTACTACGAGCAGTACTTC	CASSWGAGLAYYYEQYF
-	TRBV25-1	TRBJ2-3	-	TGTGCCAGCCGGGACATAAGCACAGATACGCAGTATTTT	CASRDISTDTQYF
-	TRBV19	TRBJ1-5	-	TGTGCCAGTAGTCAGGCCACCGATGGATGGCAGCCCCAGCATTTT	CASSQATDGWQPQHF
-	TRBV4-1	TRBJ1-4	few	TGCGCCAGCAGCCAAGAAAACAGCGGTAATGAAAAACTGTTTTTT	CASSQENSGNEKLFF
TRBD2	TRBV9	TRBJ2-2	-	TGTGCCAGCAGCGTAGCTCCACGGGCGGGAGATGGGGAGCTGTTTTTT	CASSVAPRAGDGELFF